Listed below are T cell receptor beta chains from one sample, sequenced in a study of beta chain features in type 1 diabetes. TCRdb's table, derived via immunoSEQ multiplex PCR, lists solely in-frame clones and lacks some. This sample yields under 300,000 clones, of which about a sixth are seen a single time; 0.085% belongs to the top ten. The specimen was naive CD4+ T cells from blood. The receptors originated from a man aged 25 to 40 with type 1 diabetes. CDR3s include the opening cysteine and the closing phenylalanine or tryptophan. The D gene is left open where the match is weak. Size tells how often a clone was seen (once, few, many) or the class of an expanded clone, and some rows leave it out.

cdr3_nt: TGTGCCAGCTCCAGGGGGCGAGGCACAGATACGCAGTATTTT; cdr3_aa: CASSRGRGTDTQYF; d_call: TRBD1; clone_size: -; v_call: TRBV11-1; j_call: TRBJ2-3
cdr3_nt: TGCAGCGCCAGGGGACTGAGAAACATTCAGTACTTC; cdr3_aa: CSARGLRNIQYF; d_call: -; clone_size: -; v_call: TRBV29-1; j_call: TRBJ2-4
cdr3_nt: TGCAGCGTTCGTATTCAAAGGAACTATGGCTACACCTTC; cdr3_aa: CSVRIQRNYGYTF; d_call: -; clone_size: -; v_call: TRBV29-1; j_call: TRBJ1-2
cdr3_nt: TGTGCCATCAGTGAGTCGCGCGGGAGGGGACCATACAATGAGCAGTTCTTC; cdr3_aa: CAISESRGRGPYNEQFF; d_call: TRBD2; clone_size: few; v_call: TRBV10-3; j_call: TRBJ2-1
cdr3_nt: TGTGCCAGCGGAGAGGGGACCAACACTGAAGCTTTCTTT; cdr3_aa: CASGEGTNTEAFF; d_call: -; clone_size: -; v_call: TRBV9; j_call: TRBJ1-1
cdr3_nt: TGCAGCGTTGGGACTAGCAGCCAAGAGACCCAGTACTTC; cdr3_aa: CSVGTSSQETQYF; d_call: TRBD2; clone_size: -; v_call: TRBV29-1; j_call: TRBJ2-5
cdr3_nt: TGTGCCAGCACCCCGACCGCTAACTATGGCTACACCTTC; cdr3_aa: CASTPTANYGYTF; d_call: -; clone_size: -; v_call: TRBV7-9; j_call: TRBJ1-2
cdr3_nt: TGTGCCAGCAGCACGGACAGCGGCGGGGAGCTGTTTTTT; cdr3_aa: CASSTDSGGELFF; d_call: -; clone_size: few; v_call: TRBV7-9; j_call: TRBJ2-2
cdr3_nt: TGTGCCAGCCAGGGGTTCGATGAGCAGTTCTTC; cdr3_aa: CASQGFDEQFF; d_call: -; clone_size: -; v_call: TRBV2; j_call: TRBJ2-1
cdr3_nt: TGTGCCAGCACCCAGGGGTTACGCACAGATACGCAGTATTTT; cdr3_aa: CASTQGLRTDTQYF; d_call: -; clone_size: few; v_call: TRBV7-8; j_call: TRBJ2-3
cdr3_nt: TGTGCCCATGCCGGGACAGGGGGCTTCGCTGAAGCTTTCTTT; cdr3_aa: CAHAGTGGFAEAFF; d_call: TRBD1; clone_size: -; v_call: TRBV30; j_call: TRBJ1-1
cdr3_nt: TGTGCCAGCAGCGTAAGGGTGTCCGGGGAGCTGTTTTTT; cdr3_aa: CASSVRVSGELFF; d_call: -; clone_size: few; v_call: TRBV9; j_call: TRBJ2-2
cdr3_nt: TGTGCCATCAGGACCGGGACTAGCGGGAAGAATGAGCAGTTCTTC; cdr3_aa: CAIRTGTSGKNEQFF; d_call: TRBD2; clone_size: few; v_call: TRBV10-3; j_call: TRBJ2-1
cdr3_nt: TGCGCCAGCAGCGGCGATGGGGAAGAGACCCAGTACTTC; cdr3_aa: CASSGDGEETQYF; d_call: -; clone_size: -; v_call: TRBV5-1; j_call: TRBJ2-5
cdr3_nt: TGCGCCAGCACCCCGGCTAGCGGGAGGACAGATACGCAGTATTTT; cdr3_aa: CASTPASGRTDTQYF; d_call: TRBD2; clone_size: once; v_call: TRBV5-1; j_call: TRBJ2-3
cdr3_nt: TGCGCCAGCAGCCCAGGGCTGATGATAGGAAACACCATATATTTT; cdr3_aa: CASSPGLMIGNTIYF; d_call: -; clone_size: few; v_call: TRBV4-3; j_call: TRBJ1-3
cdr3_nt: TGTGCCAGCAGTGAATGGACAGAAAAACTGTTTTTT; cdr3_aa: CASSEWTEKLFF; d_call: -; clone_size: -; v_call: TRBV25-1; j_call: TRBJ1-4